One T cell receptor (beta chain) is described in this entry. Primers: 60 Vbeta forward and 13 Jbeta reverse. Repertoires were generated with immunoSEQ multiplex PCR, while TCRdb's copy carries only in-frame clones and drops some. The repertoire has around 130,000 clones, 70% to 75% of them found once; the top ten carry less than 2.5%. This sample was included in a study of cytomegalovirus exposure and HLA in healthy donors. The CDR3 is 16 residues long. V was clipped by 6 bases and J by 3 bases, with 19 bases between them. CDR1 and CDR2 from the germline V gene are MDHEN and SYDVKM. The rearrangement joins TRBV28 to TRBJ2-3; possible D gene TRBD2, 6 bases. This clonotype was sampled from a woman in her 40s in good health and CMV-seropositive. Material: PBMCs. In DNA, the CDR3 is TGTGCCAGCAGCCCCCCTGCGGGGTTTGGTACAGATACGCAGTATTTT. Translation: CASSPPAGFGTDTQYF.